Each of the 13 T cell receptor beta chains below was sequenced from the same sample in a study of beta chain features in type 1 diabetes. What was sequenced were expressed TCRB transcripts, since all of the isolated RNA had been reverse transcribed. Clones were read by immunoSEQ multiplex PCR, and TCRdb kept only the in-frame ones, dropping some. The sample lists over 300,000 clones, approximately 8.2% seen once, with roughly 0.44% in the top ten. Input material: central memory CD4+ T cells from blood. The receptors stem from a woman in her late teens or twenties in good health.

This clone appeared a few times. The V gene is TRBV7-6, the J gene TRBJ2-7; D may be TRBD2 (6 bases). V lost 5 bases, J lost 3 bases, and 8 bases lay in between. The germline CDR1 and CDR2 sequences are SGHVS and FNYEAQ. The CDR3 extends over 12 amino acids. In DNA, the CDR3 is TGTGCCAGCAGCGGGGGGTACTACGAGCAGTACTTC. It is translated as CASSGGYYEQYF.

The chain couples TRBV28 to TRBJ1-6, with D uncertain. Germline V gives CDR1 MDHEN, CDR2 SYDVKM. Between the trimmed V and J ends, which lost 6 bases and 4 bases, there was a span of 13 bases. The CDR3 runs to 15 residues. The CDR3: CASRTSVRYNSPLHF. For the CDR3, the DNA is TGTGCCAGCAGAACCTCGGTCCGTTATAATTCACCCCTCCACTTT.

This clone was seen more than once but under ten times. The gene calls are TRBV19 and TRBJ1-5, with D possibly matching TRBD1 (5 bases). This CDR3 is 12 amino acids long. Germline V gene data show CDR1 as LNHDA and CDR2 as SQIVND (reference sequence). The germline V and J ends were trimmed by 8 bases and 0 bases, with 5 bases remaining between them. CDR3 loop: CASGTSNQPQHF. CDR3 bases: TGTGCCAGTGGGACTAGCAATCAGCCCCAGCATTTT.

This clone is categorized as medium-sized. The chain couples TRBV7-9 to TRBJ1-5, with D uncertain. V was pared by 2 bases and J by 3 bases, with 8 bases between. This CDR3 has 14 residues. CDR1 SEHNR and CDR2 FQNEAQ come from the germline V gene (reference sequence). The CDR3 spells CASSLTQSNQPQHF. The CDR3 nucleotides are TGTGCCAGCAGCTTAACCCAGTCCAATCAGCCCCAGCATTTT.

This clone has just a few counts. The J gene is TRBJ2-1, the V gene TRBV29-1; unclear D gene. Germline V CDR1 and CDR2: SQVTM, ANQGSEA. The CDR3 is 11 residues long. The V gene lost 5 bases and the J gene lost 9 bases, with 11 bases spanning the gap. The CDR3 loop reads CSVPGHIEQFF. The CDR3 bases are TGCAGCGTTCCGGGCCATATTGAGCAGTTCTTC.

The J gene is TRBJ1-2, the V gene TRBV5-1; possibly TRBD1 for D (5 bases). CDR3 length equals 15 residues. CDR1 is SGHRS and CDR2 is YFSETQ in the germline V gene. Trimming shortened V by 0 bases and J by 5 bases, and 14 bases separated the two germline ends. The CDR3 DNA reads as TGCGCCAGCAGCTTGGATCCGGGGAGGGGATATGGCTACACCTTC. Protein sequence: CASSLDPGRGYGYTF.

The rearrangement links TRBV13 to TRBJ1-1; D perhaps matches TRBD1 (5 bases). The CDR3 covers 14 residues. V lost 8 bases, J lost 0 bases, and 13 bases lay in between. Per the germline V gene, CDR1 is PRHDT and CDR2 is FYEKMQ (reference sequence). The CDR3 is CASGAGWVNTEAFF. In nucleotides, the CDR3 is TGTGCCAGCGGGGCAGGGTGGGTGAACACTGAAGCTTTCTTT.

The CDR3 DNA is TGTGCCAGCACCACCGGGACAGGGAAGGGCTACACCTTC. Protein product: CASTTGTGKGYTF. The rearrangement links TRBV6-6 to TRBJ1-2; 9 nucleotides agree with TRBD1. CDR1 MNHNY and CDR2 SVGAGI come from the germline V gene (reference sequence). CDR3 length equals 13 residues. The V gene end was trimmed by 7 bases and the J gene end by 8 bases; junction bases not matched to a gene: 8.

This sequence joins TRBV6-5 and TRBJ2-3, with D hard to call. This CDR3 region has 14 residues. V was trimmed by 5 bases and J by 3 bases, leaving 12 bases between them. Germline CDR1 is MNHEY and CDR2 is SVGAGI. DNA for the CDR3: TGTGCCAGCAGTGCGTCTAGTGGGACAGATACGCAGTATTTT. Amino acid sequence: CASSASSGTDTQYF.

This clone was detected only a few times. The CDR3 DNA follows: TGTGCCAGCAGCGACGGGGGGTCGGACGAGCAGTACTTC. Its protein is CASSDGGSDEQYF. The chain recombines TRBV11-2 with TRBJ2-7; TRBD2 agrees at 7 bases. V was clipped by 5 bases and J by 5 bases; unmatched bases: 6. This CDR3 spans 13 amino acids. Germline CDR1 and CDR2: SGHAT and FQNNGV.

The CDR3 DNA reads as TGTGCCAGCAGCTTGGGTATGAGGGGCCGGCGGGATACGCAGTATTTT. This translates into CASSLGMRGRRDTQYF. The rearrangement uses TRBV4-2 and TRBJ2-3, with D possibly being TRBD1 or TRBD2 (5 bases each). Trimming left V 5 bases short and J 6 bases short, with 21 bases between. Germline V CDR1 and CDR2: LGHNA, YNFKEQ. The length of the CDR3 is 16 residues.

This clone was seen more than once but under ten times. The chain uses TRBV5-1 and TRBJ2-3; D not resolved. CDR1 is SGHRS and CDR2 is YFSETQ in the germline V gene. The CDR3 length is 14 residues. V dropped 6 bases and J dropped 2 bases, with 13 bases sitting between them. CDR3 protein: CASKRAMDTDTQYF. The CDR3, as DNA: TGCGCCAGCAAAAGGGCGATGGACACAGATACGCAGTATTTT. Full variable domain (remainder filled in from reference TRBV5-1 and TRBJ2-3): KAGVTQTPRYLIKTRGQQVTLSCSPISGHRSVSWYQQTPGQGLQFLFEYFSETQRNKGNFPGRFSGRQFSNSRSEMNVSTLELGDSALYLCASKRAMDTDTQYFGPGTRLTVL.

This clone was seen many times. The chain uses TRBV6-6 and TRBJ2-3; 8 bases align to TRBD1. The germline CDR1 and CDR2 sequences are MNHNY and SVGAGI (reference sequence). Trimming took 7 bases from V and 4 from J; bases not matched to a gene: 10. CDR3 size: 15 residues. CDR3 protein: CASTPAAGGADTQYF. CDR3 nucleotides: TGTGCCAGCACCCCGGCGGCAGGGGGCGCAGATACGCAGTATTTT.